This entry describes one T cell receptor beta chain. Under the authors' procedure: Reference gene primer amplification gave nucleated cell count estimates. The data were produced by immunoSEQ multiplex PCR, yet TCRdb's version contains in-frame clones alone and is incomplete. For V, J and clone size, that table is used; D and trimming come from the DNA. The sample carries around 100,000 clones, about nine tenths recorded once. The sample belongs to a study of blood T cell repertoires in COVID-19. Background on the study: Collection of acute and convalescent COVID-19 samples took place in the United States, Italy and Spain. T cells, B-cell-depleted T cells, or PBMCs provided the cDNA or gDNA that served as material.

The CDR3 runs 15 residues. The germline V and J ends were trimmed by 1 base and 0 bases, with 10 bases remaining between them. Germline V gene sequence: CDR1 SGHTA, CDR2 FQGNSA. This sequence was found in a man in his forties or fifties with acute or convalescent COVID-19. The source material was peripheral blood. This rearrangement joins TRBV7-2 to TRBJ2-7; a weak D match, TRBD1 (5 bases). The CDR3 DNA reads TGTGCCAGCAGCTTAGTTCAGGGAAGCTCCTACGAGCAGTACTTC. Protein: CASSLVQGSSYEQYF.